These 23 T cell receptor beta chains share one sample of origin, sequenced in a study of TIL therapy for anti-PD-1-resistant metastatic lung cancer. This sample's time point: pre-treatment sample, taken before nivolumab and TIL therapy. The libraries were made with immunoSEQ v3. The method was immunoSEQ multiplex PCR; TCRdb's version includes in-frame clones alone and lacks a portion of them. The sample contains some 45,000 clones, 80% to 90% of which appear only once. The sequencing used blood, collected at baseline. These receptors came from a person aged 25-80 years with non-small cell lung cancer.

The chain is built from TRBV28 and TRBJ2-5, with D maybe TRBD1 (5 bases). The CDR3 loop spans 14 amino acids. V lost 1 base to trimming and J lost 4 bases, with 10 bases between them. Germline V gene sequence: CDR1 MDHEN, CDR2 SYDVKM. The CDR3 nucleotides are TGTGCCAGCAGTTTATTGCAGGGCGGAGAGACCCAGTACTTC. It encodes CASSLLQGGETQYF.

The CDR3 nucleotides read TGTGCCAGCAGAGAGACAGGGACAACTAATGAAAAACTGTTTTTT. This translates into CASRETGTTNEKLFF. This chain connects TRBV28 to TRBJ1-4; 7 bases fit TRBD1. This CDR3 has 15 residues. CDR1 is MDHEN and CDR2 is SYDVKM in the germline V gene. V lost 6 bases, J lost 0 bases, and 4 bases stayed unmatched.

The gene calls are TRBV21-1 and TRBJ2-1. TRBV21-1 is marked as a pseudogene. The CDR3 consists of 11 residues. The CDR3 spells CASSRVCGEFF. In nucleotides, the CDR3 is TGTGCCAGCAGCAGAGTTTGTGGGGAGTTCTTC.

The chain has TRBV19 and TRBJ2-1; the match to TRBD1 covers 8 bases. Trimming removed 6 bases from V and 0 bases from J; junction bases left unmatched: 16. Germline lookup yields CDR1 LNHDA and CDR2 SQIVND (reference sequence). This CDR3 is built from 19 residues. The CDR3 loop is CASREGLGQDFSSYNEQFF. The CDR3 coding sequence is TGTGCCAGTAGAGAGGGCCTGGGACAGGACTTTAGCTCCTACAATGAGCAGTTCTTC.

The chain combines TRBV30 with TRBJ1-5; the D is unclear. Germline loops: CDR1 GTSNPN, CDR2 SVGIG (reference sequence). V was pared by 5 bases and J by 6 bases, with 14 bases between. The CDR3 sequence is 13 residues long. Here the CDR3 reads CAWGVEGSQPQHF. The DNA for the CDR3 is TGTGCCTGGGGGGTAGAGGGATCTCAGCCCCAGCATTTT.

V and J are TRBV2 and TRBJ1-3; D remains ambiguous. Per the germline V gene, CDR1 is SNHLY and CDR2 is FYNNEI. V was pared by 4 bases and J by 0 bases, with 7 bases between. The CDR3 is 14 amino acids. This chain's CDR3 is CASSAESSGNTIYF. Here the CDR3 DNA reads TGTGCCAGCAGTGCTGAGAGCTCTGGAAACACCATATATTTT. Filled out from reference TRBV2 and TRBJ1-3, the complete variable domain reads EPEVTQTPSHQVTQMGQEVILRCVPISNHLYFYWYRQILGQKVEFLVSFYNNEISEKSEIFDDQFSVERPDGSNFTLKIRSTKLEDSAMYFCASSAESSGNTIYFGEGSWLTVV.

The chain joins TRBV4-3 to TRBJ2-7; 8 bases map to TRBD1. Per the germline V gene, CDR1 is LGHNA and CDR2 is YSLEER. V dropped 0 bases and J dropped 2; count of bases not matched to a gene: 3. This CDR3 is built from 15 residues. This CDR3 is CASSQESGQAYEQYF. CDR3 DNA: TGCGCCAGCAGCCAAGAGTCGGGACAGGCCTACGAGCAGTACTTC.

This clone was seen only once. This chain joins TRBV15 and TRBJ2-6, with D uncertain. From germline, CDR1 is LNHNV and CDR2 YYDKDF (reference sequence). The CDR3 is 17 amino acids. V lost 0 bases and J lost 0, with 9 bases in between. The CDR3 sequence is CATSRDRRYSGANVLTF. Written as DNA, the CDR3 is TGTGCCACCAGCAGAGATCGTCGGTACTCTGGGGCCAACGTCCTGACTTTC.

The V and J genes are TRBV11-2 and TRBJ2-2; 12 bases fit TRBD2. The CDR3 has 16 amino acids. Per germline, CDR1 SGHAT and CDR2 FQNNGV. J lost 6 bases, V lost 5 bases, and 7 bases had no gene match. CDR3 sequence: CASSPRLAGAPGELFF. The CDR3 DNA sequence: TGTGCCAGCAGCCCTAGACTAGCGGGAGCTCCCGGGGAGCTGTTTTTT.

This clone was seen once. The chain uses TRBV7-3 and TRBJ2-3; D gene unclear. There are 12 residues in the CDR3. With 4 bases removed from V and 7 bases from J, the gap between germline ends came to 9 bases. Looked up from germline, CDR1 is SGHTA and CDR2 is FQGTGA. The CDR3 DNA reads TGTGCCAGCAGCTCAAGCGAGAATACGCAGTATTTT. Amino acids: CASSSSENTQYF.

The CDR3 region has the DNA TGTGCCAGCAGCTTAAGTCAGGGACGGCAGTTCTTC. Protein sequence: CASSLSQGRQFF. The V call is TRBV7-3, the J call TRBJ2-1; D is perhaps TRBD1 or TRBD2 (5 bases each). The CDR3 length is 12 residues. V lost 1 base and J 12 bases, leaving 10 bases between the germline ends. Germline values: CDR1 SGHTA, CDR2 FQGTGA.

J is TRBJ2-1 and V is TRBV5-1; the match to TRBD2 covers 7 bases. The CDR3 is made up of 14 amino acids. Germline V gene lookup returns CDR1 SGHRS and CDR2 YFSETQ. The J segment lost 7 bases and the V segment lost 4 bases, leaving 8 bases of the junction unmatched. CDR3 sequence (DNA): TGCGCCAGCAGCAGGGAGGGTTTGGGGAATGAGCAGTTCTTC. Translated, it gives CASSREGLGNEQFF.

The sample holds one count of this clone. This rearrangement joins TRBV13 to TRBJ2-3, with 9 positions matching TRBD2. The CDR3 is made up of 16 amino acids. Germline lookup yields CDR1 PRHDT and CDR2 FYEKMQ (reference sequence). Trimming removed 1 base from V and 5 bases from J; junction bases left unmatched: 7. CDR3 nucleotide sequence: TGTGCCAGCAGCTTAGTCGGCGGGGGGGCAAAAGATACGCAGTATTTT. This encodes CASSLVGGGAKDTQYF.

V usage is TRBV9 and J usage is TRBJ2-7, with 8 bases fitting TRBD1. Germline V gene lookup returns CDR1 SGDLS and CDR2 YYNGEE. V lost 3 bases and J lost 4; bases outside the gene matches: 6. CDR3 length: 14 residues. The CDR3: CASSAGTGLYEQYF. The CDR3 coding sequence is TGTGCCAGCAGCGCCGGGACAGGACTTTACGAGCAGTACTTC.

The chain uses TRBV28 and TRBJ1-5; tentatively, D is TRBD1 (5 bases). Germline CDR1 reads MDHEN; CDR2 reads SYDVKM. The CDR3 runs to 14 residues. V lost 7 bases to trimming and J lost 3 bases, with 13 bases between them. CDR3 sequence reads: CASTRRGYNQPQHF. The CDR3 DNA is TGTGCCAGCACCCGCCGGGGGTACAATCAGCCCCAGCATTTT.

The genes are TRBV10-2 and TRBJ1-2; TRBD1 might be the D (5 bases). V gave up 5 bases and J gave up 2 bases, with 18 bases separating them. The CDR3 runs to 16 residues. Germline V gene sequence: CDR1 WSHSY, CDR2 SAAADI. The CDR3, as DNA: TGCGCCAGCAGTAGGGACCGCCGTACCTTAAACTATGGCTACACCTTC. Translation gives CASSRDRRTLNYGYTF.

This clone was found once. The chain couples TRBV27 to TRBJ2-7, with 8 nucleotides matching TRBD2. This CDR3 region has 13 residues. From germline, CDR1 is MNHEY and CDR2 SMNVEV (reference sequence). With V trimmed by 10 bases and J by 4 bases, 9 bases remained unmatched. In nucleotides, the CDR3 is TGTGCCACCCTCAGGGCTAGCGGGTACGAGCAGTACTTC. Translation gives CATLRASGYEQYF.

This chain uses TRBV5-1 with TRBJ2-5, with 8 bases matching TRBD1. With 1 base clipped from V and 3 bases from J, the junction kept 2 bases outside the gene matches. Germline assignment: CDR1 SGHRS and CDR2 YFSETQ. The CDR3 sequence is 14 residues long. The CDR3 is CASSLLGQEETQYF. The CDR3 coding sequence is TGCGCCAGCAGCTTGTTGGGACAGGAAGAGACCCAGTACTTC.

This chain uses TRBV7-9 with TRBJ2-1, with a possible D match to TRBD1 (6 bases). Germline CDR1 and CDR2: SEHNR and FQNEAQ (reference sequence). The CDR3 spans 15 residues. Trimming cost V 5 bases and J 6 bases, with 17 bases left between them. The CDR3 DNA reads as TGTGCCAGCAGCCGTTCTCGGGACACCGCCAATGAGCAGTTCTTC. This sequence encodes CASSRSRDTANEQFF.

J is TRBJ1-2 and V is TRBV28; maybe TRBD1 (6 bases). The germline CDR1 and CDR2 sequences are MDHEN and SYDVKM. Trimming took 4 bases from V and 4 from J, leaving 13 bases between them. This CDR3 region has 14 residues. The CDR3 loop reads CASSSGARGYGYTF. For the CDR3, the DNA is TGTGCCAGCAGTTCCGGGGCCAGGGGCTATGGCTACACCTTC.

The CDR3 region has the DNA TGTGCCAGCAGTTTAGGGTCCGCGGGGGTAAACTATGGCTACACCTTC. Its translation: CASSLGSAGVNYGYTF. J is TRBJ1-2 and V is TRBV28; maybe TRBD1 (5 bases). The germline V and J ends were trimmed by 2 bases and 2 bases, with 15 bases remaining between them. The CDR3 has 16 amino acids. CDR1 MDHEN and CDR2 SYDVKM come from the germline V gene.

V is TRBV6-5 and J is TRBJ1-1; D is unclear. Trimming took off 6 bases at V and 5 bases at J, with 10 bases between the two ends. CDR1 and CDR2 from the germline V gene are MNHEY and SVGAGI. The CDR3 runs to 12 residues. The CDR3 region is CASSPGRTEAFF. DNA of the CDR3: TGTGCCAGCAGCCCCGGGAGGACTGAAGCTTTCTTT.

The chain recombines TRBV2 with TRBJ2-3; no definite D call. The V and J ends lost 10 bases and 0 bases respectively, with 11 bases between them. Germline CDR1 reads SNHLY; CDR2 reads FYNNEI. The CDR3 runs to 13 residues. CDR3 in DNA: TGTGCCAACACCGCCCCTAGCACAGATACGCAGTATTTT. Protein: CANTAPSTDTQYF.